Listed below are T cell receptor beta chains from one sample, sequenced in a study of T cells after yellow fever vaccination. MiXCR was run by TCRdb on the 5' RACE reads, yielding one entry per CDR3 protein. The sample has 550,000 or so distinct CDR3 sequences, about 19% seen once. Sequencing used PBMCs, obtained 15 days after the yellow fever booster vaccination. These receptors came from a man under 40 who received the YFV17D yellow fever vaccine. The CDR3 runs from the conserved cysteine through the conserved F or W.

TRBV28	TRBJ2-7	CASSLDVPRLSSYEQYF
TRBV7-2	TRBJ2-3	CASHRGHGTDTQYF
TRBV7-2	TRBJ2-1	CASSSRDSRDNEQFF
TRBV4-2	TRBJ2-5	CASSQDPLDPDQYF
TRBV24-1	TRBJ2-1	CATSDPSSTASEQFF
TRBV20-1	TRBJ1-1	CSAEVLEAFF
TRBV4-3	TRBJ2-2	CASSLGDRTGELFF
TRBV3-1	TRBJ2-5	CASSQMGVAETQYF
TRBV12-3/TRBV12-4	TRBJ2-1	CASSLQTNRGQIF
TRBV14	TRBJ2-7	CASKTSPLREQYF
TRBV6-1	TRBJ2-7	CASTSVVGRVHYEQYF
TRBV5-5	TRBJ1-5	CASSLEGNRNQPQHF
TRBV7-9	TRBJ2-1	CASSLVVGSNNEQFF
TRBV5-4	TRBJ2-1	CASSLARGEGNNEQFF
TRBV29-1	TRBJ2-7	CSVVSGRVEQYF
TRBV20-1	TRBJ2-1	CSASPSGRYNEQFF
TRBV7-9	TRBJ2-5	CASSFRAQGTEETQYF
TRBV5-1	TRBJ1-2	CASSPGTTNYGYTF
TRBV5-1	TRBJ2-2	CASSSELTGELFF
TRBV7-9	TRBJ2-1	CASSKGLAVLNEQFF
TRBV20-1	TRBJ2-7	CSARGGNEQYF
TRBV20-1	TRBJ2-5	CSASPRTQETQYF
TRBV7-2	TRBJ2-7	CASSLAGTPLDEQYF
TRBV9	TRBJ2-2	CASSGYLGSGTGELFF
TRBV7-6	TRBJ2-5	CASSLASRTSGSSLTQYF
TRBV28	TRBJ2-1	CASTMLSPYNEQFF
TRBV15	TRBJ1-6	CATSRVAYGNSPLHF